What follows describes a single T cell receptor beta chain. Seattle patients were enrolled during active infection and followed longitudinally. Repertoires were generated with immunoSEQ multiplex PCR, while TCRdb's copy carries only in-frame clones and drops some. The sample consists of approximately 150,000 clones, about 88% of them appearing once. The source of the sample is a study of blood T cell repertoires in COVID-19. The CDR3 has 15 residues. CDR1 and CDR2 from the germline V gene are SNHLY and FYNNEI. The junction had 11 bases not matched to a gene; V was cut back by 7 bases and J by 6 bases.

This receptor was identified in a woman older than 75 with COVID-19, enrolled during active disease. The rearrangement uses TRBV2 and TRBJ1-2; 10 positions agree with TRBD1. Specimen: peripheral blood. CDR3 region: CASNQLSTGGHGYTF. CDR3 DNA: TGTGCCAGCAATCAGCTTTCGACAGGGGGCCATGGCTACACCTTC.